This T cell receptor beta chain was recovered during a study of T cells in Graves' hyperthyroidism and ophthalmopathy. The study, taken as a whole, reports: Researchers found most expanded thyroid clonotypes above 0.001 in blood as well. Researchers report that a 13 V-J model separated ophthalmopathy from stable hyperthyroidism.

Germline CDR1 reads MNHNS; CDR2 reads SASEGT. This CDR3 spans 12 amino acids. V dropped 6 bases and J dropped 2 bases, with 8 bases sitting between them. From RNA transcripts, TCR beta CDR3 regions were amplified. A set of HTBI primers served as the primers for a first-round RT-PCR of the TCR CDR3. TCRdb itself ran the multiplex PCR reads through MiXCR, one entry per CDR3 protein. The sample has 550,000 to 650,000 distinct CDR3 sequences; 12% to 15% are singletons. This clonotype showed up just a few times. The antigen remains undetermined. V is TRBV6-1 and J is TRBJ2-7; D not resolved. Sequencing was carried out using blood. The source of this sequence is a woman between 40 and 50 years old with Graves' hyperthyroidism. CDR3 sequence (DNA): TGTGCCAGCAGGTTTGCTACCTACGAGCAGTACTTC. Its translation is CASRFATYEQYF.